This record looks at one T cell receptor (beta chain) sequence and its context. Germline V gene lookup returns CDR1 ENHRY and CDR2 SYGVKD. The CDR3 has 18 amino acids. V dropped 0 bases and J dropped 1 base, with 16 bases sitting between them. Indicated treatment: some 20 received Ad26.COV2.S at low or high dose, single or two shots; several received placebo; per-sample allocation not given. Material that was analyzed had been drawn on day 63 after the first vaccine or placebo injection. A Boston adult aged 18-55 years was the donor. The entry originates in a study of Ad26.COV2.S vaccination and SARS-CoV-2 variants. As for the study in general: The trial was COV1001 and the donor's arm was Ad26.COV2.S. The vaccine Ad26.COV2.S was put into the muscle once, or twice with 56 days between.

Measured with immunoSEQ multiplex PCR; TCRdb has only the in-frame clones, and not every one. The profile shows about 480,000 clones, roughly 87% of them singletons. The chain employs TRBV10-3 and TRBJ2-4; either TRBD1 or TRBD2 may fit D (6 bases each). The clonotype originates from a person aged 18-65 years who received the Ad26.COV2.S COVID-19 vaccine or a placebo. This sample comprised peripheral blood, obtained in a trial of Ad26.COV2.S vaccine versus placebo. The DNA for the CDR3 is TGTGCCATCAGTGAGTCCCCTGGGGGGCTTGGGGCCAAAAACATTCAGTACTTC. As protein: CAISESPGGLGAKNIQYF.